The 15 T cell receptor beta chains below come from one sample, sequenced in a study of blood T cell repertoires in COVID-19. Profiled with immunoSEQ multiplex PCR; TCRdb holds only in-frame clones, not every one. The profile covers 150,000 to 200,000 clones, with around nine tenths appearing a single time and under 2.5% taken by the ten largest. Sequenced: peripheral blood. These receptors originate from a man in his 70s with active or convalescent COVID-19.

The gene calls are TRBV27 and TRBJ1-4; weak D call: TRBD1 (6 bases). The CDR3 totals 14 residues. Trimming removed 10 bases at V and 7 bases at J, with 19 bases between. Germline CDR1 and CDR2: MNHEY and SMNVEV (reference sequence). The CDR3 DNA reads TGTGCCACCCACACTACAGGGAGGGGTGAAAAACTGTTTTTT. Amino acids: CATHTTGRGEKLFF. Using reference TRBV27 and TRBJ1-4 for the parts outside the CDR3, the full variable domain is EAQVTQNPRYLITVTGKKLTVTCSQNMNHEYMSWYRQDPGLGLRQIYYSMNVEVTDKGDVPEGYKVSRKEKRNFPLILESPSPNQTSLYFCATHTTGRGEKLFFGSGTQLSVL.

The chain is built from TRBV2 and TRBJ2-5, with 7 bases matching TRBD1. The CDR3 extends over 15 amino acids. CDR1 SNHLY and CDR2 FYNNEI come from the germline V gene. V dropped 0 bases and J dropped 2; count of bases not matched to a gene: 3. CDR3 DNA: TGTGCCAGCAGTGAAGCGGGCAGGGGGCAAGAGACCCAGTACTTC. This encodes CASSEAGRGQETQYF.

This rearrangement joins TRBV6-5 to TRBJ1-6; possible D gene TRBD1, 6 bases. This CDR3 spans 14 amino acids. V dropped 7 bases and J dropped 4 bases, with 11 bases sitting between them. The V gene's germline CDR1 is MNHEY and CDR2 SVGAGI. For the CDR3, the DNA is TGTGCCAGCAAGGGGGAGGGATATAATTCACCCCTCCACTTT. The encoded protein is CASKGEGYNSPLHF.

In its sample, this clone was seen once. The chain carries TRBV28 and TRBJ1-2, with a tentative D call TRBD1 (6 bases). This CDR3 region has 13 residues. Deletions cut 8 bases from V and 7 bases from J, with 17 bases between. Looked up from germline, CDR1 is MDHEN and CDR2 is SYDVKM. CDR3 sequence (DNA): TGTGCCAGCCGGGACACTTCTACTCGTGGCTACACCTTC. Protein sequence: CASRDTSTRGYTF.

The V call is TRBV6-5, the J call TRBJ2-1, with TRBD2 matching 7 bases. The length of the CDR3 is 15 residues. Trimming at V came to 6 bases and at J to 6 bases, leaving 11 bases not matched to a gene. The germline V gene encodes CDR1 MNHEY and CDR2 SVGAGI. CDR3 sequence reads: CASSPGGIQANEQFF. In DNA, the CDR3 is TGTGCCAGCAGCCCCGGGGGGATTCAAGCCAATGAGCAGTTCTTC.

The chain combines TRBV14 with TRBJ2-1, with TRBD2 identical over 8 bases. The CDR3 consists of 14 residues. Germline CDR1 SGHDN, CDR2 FVKESK. The V gene end was trimmed by 4 bases and the J gene end by 9 bases; junction bases not matched to a gene: 8. The CDR3 DNA follows: TGTGCCAGCAGCCTTAGCGGGATTCCGGGTGAGCAGTTCTTC. It encodes CASSLSGIPGEQFF.

This chain links TRBV30 with TRBJ1-4; 9 bases line up with TRBD1. This CDR3 is built from 15 residues. Unmatched junction bases numbered 8, after V lost 4 bases and J lost 5 bases. From germline, CDR1 is GTSNPN and CDR2 SVGIG (reference sequence). The CDR3 DNA reads TGTGCCTGGACCAACCCCGGGACAGGGAATGAAAAACTGTTTTTT. It translates to CAWTNPGTGNEKLFF.

V and J are TRBV5-1 and TRBJ2-1, with TRBD1 matching 7 bases. The CDR3 is 16 residues long. Germline trimming cut 4 bases from V and 3 bases from J; bases unmatched to any gene: 10. Germline V gene sequence: CDR1 SGHRS, CDR2 YFSETQ. In DNA form, the CDR3 reads TGCGCCAGCAGCACCAAGGGCGACAGGGTCTACAATGAGCAGTTCTTC. As protein: CASSTKGDRVYNEQFF.

This chain joins TRBV5-1 and TRBJ2-1; perhaps TRBD1 as D (5 bases). Trimming took off 0 bases at V and 3 bases at J, with 7 bases between the two ends. The V gene's germline CDR1 is SGHRS and CDR2 YFSETQ. The CDR3 contains 14 residues. CDR3 loop: CASSLAGFYNEQFF. CDR3 sequence (DNA): TGCGCCAGCAGCTTGGCAGGGTTCTACAATGAGCAGTTCTTC.

The rearrangement uses TRBV7-2 and TRBJ1-2; 8 nucleotides align to TRBD1. The trim removed 1 base at V and 4 bases at J, leaving 8 bases unmatched. The CDR3 loop spans 16 amino acids. The germline V gene has CDR1 SGHTA and CDR2 FQGNSA. CDR3 residues: CASSLETGTGPYGYTF. DNA for the CDR3: TGTGCCAGCAGCTTAGAAACCGGGACAGGTCCCTATGGCTACACCTTC. The variable domain in full, completed from reference TRBV7-2 and TRBJ1-2, reads GAGVSQSPSNKVTEKGKDVELRCDPISGHTALYWYRQSLGQGLEFLIYFQGNSAPDKSGLPSDRFSAERTGGSVSTLTIQRTQQEDSAVYLCASSLETGTGPYGYTFGSGTRLTVV.

This clone appeared once. The chain combines TRBV29-1 with TRBJ1-5; weak D call: TRBD1 (6 bases). CDR3 length: 13 residues. V shed 2 bases and J shed 2 bases, with 7 bases lying between them. CDR1 is SQVTM, CDR2 ANQGSEA, per germline. The CDR3 spells CSVESGGNQPQHF. The CDR3 DNA reads TGCAGCGTTGAATCAGGGGGCAATCAGCCCCAGCATTTT.

J is TRBJ2-7 and V is TRBV28; 8 positions match TRBD1. V lost 3 bases to trimming and J lost 4 bases; unmatched junction nucleotides: 11. The germline V gene has CDR1 MDHEN and CDR2 SYDVKM. The length of the CDR3 is 16 residues. Here the CDR3 DNA reads TGTGCCAGCAGTTTGTATTTTTCGGACAGGGTATACGAGCAGTACTTC. This sequence encodes CASSLYFSDRVYEQYF.

The chain has TRBV11-3 and TRBJ2-3; 9 bases match TRBD1. Germline V gives CDR1 SGHNT, CDR2 YENEEA. After removal of 5 bases from V and 6 bases from J, the junction contained 9 bases not matched to a gene. This CDR3 comprises 15 residues. CDR3 sequence (DNA): TGTGCCAGCAGCCCGACAGGACAGGGGTTCGATACGCAGTATTTT. As protein: CASSPTGQGFDTQYF.

The V and J genes are TRBV7-2 and TRBJ2-7; no reliable D call. V dropped 5 bases and J dropped 1 base, with 12 bases sitting between them. The germline V gene has CDR1 SGHTA and CDR2 FQGNSA. CDR3 length: 14 residues. The CDR3 bases are TGTGCCAGCAGCATCACGGAGCGATCCTACGAGCAGTACTTC. Protein product: CASSITERSYEQYF.

The chain recombines TRBV19 with TRBJ2-4; 9 bases are a match to TRBD2. Germline CDR1 is LNHDA and CDR2 is SQIVND (reference sequence). The V segment lost 5 bases and the J segment 0 bases; nucleotides outside the gene matches: 8. The CDR3 has 17 residues. The CDR3 here is CASSAAGGPVAKNIQYF. The DNA of the CDR3 is TGTGCCAGTAGTGCGGCGGGAGGGCCGGTAGCCAAAAACATTCAGTACTTC.